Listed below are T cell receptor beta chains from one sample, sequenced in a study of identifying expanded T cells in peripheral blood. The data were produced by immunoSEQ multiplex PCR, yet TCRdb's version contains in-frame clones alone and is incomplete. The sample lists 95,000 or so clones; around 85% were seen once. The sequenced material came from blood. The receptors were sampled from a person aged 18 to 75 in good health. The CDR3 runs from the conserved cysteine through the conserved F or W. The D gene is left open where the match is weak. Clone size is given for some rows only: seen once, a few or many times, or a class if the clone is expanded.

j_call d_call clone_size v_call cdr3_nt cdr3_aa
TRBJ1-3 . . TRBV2 TGTGCCAGGCAGGGTGTGGGGGACTCTGGAAACACCATATATTTT CARQGVGDSGNTIYF
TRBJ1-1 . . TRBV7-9 TGTGCCAGCAGCTTAGAGGTGCCTGAAGCTTTCTTT CASSLEVPEAFF
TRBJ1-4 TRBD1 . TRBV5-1 TGCGCCAGCAGCTTGGGACAGGGGAATGAAAAACTGTTTTTT CASSLGQGNEKLFF
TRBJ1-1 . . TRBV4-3 TGCGCCAGCAGCCAAGACCACAGGGTCACTAATAGAGCTTTCTTT CASSQDHRVTNRAFF
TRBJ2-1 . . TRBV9 TGTGCCAGCAGCGTAGGAAGGCCGGGATACCCTGCCTACAATGAGCAGTTCTTC CASSVGRPGYPAYNEQFF
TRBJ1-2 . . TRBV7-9 TGTGCCAGCAGCTTTGGCTTATATGGCTACACCTTC CASSFGLYGYTF
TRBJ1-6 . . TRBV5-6 TGTGCCAGCAGCCATTCGGGGAACCGACATTCACCCCTCCACTTT CASSHSGNRHSPLHF
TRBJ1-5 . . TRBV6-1 TGTGCCAGCAGACGGATCAATCAGCCCCAGCATTTT CASRRINQPQHF
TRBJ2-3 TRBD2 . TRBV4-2 TGTGCCAGCAGCTCCCAACAGCGGGGGGGGACAGATACGCAGTATTTT CASSSQQRGGTDTQYF
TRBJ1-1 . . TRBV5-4 TGTGCCAGCAGCCCTTTCCTGATCCGTAAGAACACTGAAGCTTTCTTT CASSPFLIRKNTEAFF
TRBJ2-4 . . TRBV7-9 TGTGCCAGCAGCTTAGGAACACAGGGAGTGGGCATTCAGTACTTC CASSLGTQGVGIQYF
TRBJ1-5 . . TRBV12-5 TGTGCTAGTGGTTTCGAGAGGAATCAGCCCCAGCATTTT CASGFERNQPQHF
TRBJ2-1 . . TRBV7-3 TGTGCCAGCAGCTTAACAGGGCCCAATGAGCAGTTCTTC CASSLTGPNEQFF
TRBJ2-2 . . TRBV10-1 TGCGCCAGCAAAGAGCAGAACACCGGGGAGCTGTTTTTT CASKEQNTGELFF
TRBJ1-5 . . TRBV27 TGTGCCAGCAGTTTCGCGGGGCAGCCCCAGCATTTT CASSFAGQPQHF
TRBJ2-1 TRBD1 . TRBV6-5 TGTGCCACCGCAGACAGGGTCTACAATGAGCAGTTCTTC CATADRVYNEQFF
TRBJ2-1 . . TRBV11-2 TGTGCCAGCAGCTTAGGAACAGTGAGTAGCTCCTACAATGAGCAGTTCTTC CASSLGTVSSSYNEQFF
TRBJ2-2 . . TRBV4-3 TGCGCCAGCAGCCAAGAGACCAGGAACACCGGGGAGCTGTTTTTT CASSQETRNTGELFF
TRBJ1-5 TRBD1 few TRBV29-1 TGCAGCGTTTCCGGGGACAGAGATCAGCCCCAGCATTTT CSVSGDRDQPQHF
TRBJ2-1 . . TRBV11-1 TGTGCCAGCAGCTTGGGGGGCCTTAGAAGCTACAATGAGCAGTTCTTC CASSLGGLRSYNEQFF
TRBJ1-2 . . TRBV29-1 TGCAGCGTTGAGTTTCCGAAGCGCCGCGACTATGGCTACACCTTC CSVEFPKRRDYGYTF
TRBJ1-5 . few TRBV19 TGTGCCAGTAGTGCGTCGCCCCAGCATTTT CASSASPQHF
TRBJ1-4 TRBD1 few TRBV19 TGTGCCAGTAGAGAGACAGGGGGCGGTGAAAAACTGTTTTTT CASRETGGGEKLFF
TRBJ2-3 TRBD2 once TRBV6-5 TGTGCCAGCAGTCTAGCGGGAAACACAGATACGCAGTATTTT CASSLAGNTDTQYF
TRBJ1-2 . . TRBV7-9 TGTGCCAGCAGCCCCCCCGACGCGGGGTATGGCTACACCTTC CASSPPDAGYGYTF
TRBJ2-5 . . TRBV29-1 TGCAGCGTGGCCAGGGAGACCCAGTACTTC CSVARETQYF
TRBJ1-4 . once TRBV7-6 TGTGCCAGCAGCTTAAATGGCCCTGCTCACCCTAATGAAAAACTGTTTTTT CASSLNGPAHPNEKLFF
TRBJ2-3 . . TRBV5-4 TGTGCCAGCCACGGCCTGGAGGAAACAGATACGCAGTATTTT CASHGLEETDTQYF
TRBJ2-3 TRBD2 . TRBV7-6 TGTGCCAGCAGCTTCTCAGCGGGGAGAGATACGCAGTATTTT CASSFSAGRDTQYF
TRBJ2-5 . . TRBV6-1 TGTGCCAGCAGTGACCTCAACGGGTACCAAGAGACCCAGTACTTC CASSDLNGYQETQYF
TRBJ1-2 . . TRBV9 TGTGCCAGCAGCGTAGCTGAGGACACCCCGCGGGAATATGGCTACACCTTC CASSVAEDTPREYGYTF
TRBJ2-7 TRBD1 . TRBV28 TGTGCCAGCAGTTGGCGCGGCAGGGGGACATGGGAGCAGTACTTC CASSWRGRGTWEQYF
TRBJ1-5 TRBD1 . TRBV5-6 TGTGCCAGCAGCTCAAAAGGGACAGGACCCCTCAATCAGCCCCAGCATTTT CASSSKGTGPLNQPQHF
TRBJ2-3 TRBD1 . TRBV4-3 TGCGCCAGCAGCCAAGATCCCGCCGTGGACAGGGGGCTTTTCACAGATACGCAGTATTTT CASSQDPAVDRGLFTDTQYF
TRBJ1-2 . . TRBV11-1 TGTGCCAGCAGCTTGGACAGCTCTTCCTATGGCTACACCTTC CASSLDSSSYGYTF
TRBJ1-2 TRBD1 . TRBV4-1 TGCGCCAGCACCCAGATACAGGGGATTTATGGCTACACCTTC CASTQIQGIYGYTF
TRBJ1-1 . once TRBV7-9 TGTGCCAGCAGCTTGCAGGGAATGAACACTGAAGCTTTCTTT CASSLQGMNTEAFF
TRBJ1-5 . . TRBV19 TGTGCCAGTAGTCCTCGGTACGCGCGTAATCAGCCCCAGCATTTT CASSPRYARNQPQHF
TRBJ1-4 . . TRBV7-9 TGTGCCAGCAGCAGGCCTACGGGTGAAAAACTGTTTTTT CASSRPTGEKLFF
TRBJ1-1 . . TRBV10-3 TGTGCCATCAGCGTCCGGGGGAACACTGAAGCTTTCTTT CAISVRGNTEAFF
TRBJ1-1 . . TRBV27 TGTGCCAGCAACGGATTTGGGACGGGCGGGAGTGAAGCTTTCTTT CASNGFGTGGSEAFF
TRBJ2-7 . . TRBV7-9 TGTGCCAGCGCAGCAGCCTACGAGCAGTACTTC CASAAAYEQYF
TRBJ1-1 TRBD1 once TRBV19 TGTGCCAGCAAAGACAGGGGAGGTGGTCGGATCGCTGAAGCTTTCTTT CASKDRGGGRIAEAFF
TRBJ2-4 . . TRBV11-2 TGTGCCAGCAGCTTAGTTGAAAACATTCAGTACTTC CASSLVENIQYF
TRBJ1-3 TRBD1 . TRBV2 TGTGCCAGCAGCGTCGGACAGGGGAACGGAAACACCATATATTTT CASSVGQGNGNTIYF
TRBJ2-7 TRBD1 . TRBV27 TGTGCCAGCAGTAGCCCCGGACAGGCCTCCTACGAGCAGTACTTC CASSSPGQASYEQYF
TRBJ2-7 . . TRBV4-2 TGTGCCAGCAGGCCTGAGGGGGGCCCCTTCTACGAGCAGTACTTC CASRPEGGPFYEQYF
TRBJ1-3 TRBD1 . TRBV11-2 TGTGCCAGCAGCCGGACAGGCTCTGGAAACACCATATATTTT CASSRTGSGNTIYF
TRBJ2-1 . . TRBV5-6 TGTGCCAGCCGAGAACAGTACAATGAGCAGTTCTTC CASREQYNEQFF